This T cell receptor (beta chain) is from a study of shared clonotypes between healthy human individuals. For this clone: What it binds is not known.

The investigators split CD4+ cells into a CD45RA+ naive subset and a CD45RA-negative memory subset. The CDR3 sequence is 16 residues long. In germline, CDR1 is SNHLY, CDR2 FYNNEI. V shed 7 bases and J shed 0 bases, with 13 bases lying between them. Every subset had its genomic DNA shared out evenly among several immunoSEQ plates. TCRdb's table, derived via immunoSEQ multiplex PCR, lists solely in-frame clones and lacks some. Here the sample spans about 2.3 million clones, approximately 93% being singletons. Notes on the study in general: As a rule, naive subsets had a larger estimated richness than memory subsets.

V gene TRBV2 combines with J gene TRBJ2-6, with a possible D match to TRBD2 (7 bases). This clonotype was sampled from a man in his late teens or twenties in good health. Some clones in this sample may be carry-over from other donors' samples. Input material: naive CD4+ T cells from PBMCs. Subset meaning: CD45RA+ positively selected. In nucleotides, the CDR3 is TGTGCCAGCAAAGGGGGGGGCACCTCTGGGGCCAACGTCCTGACTTTC. Amino acid sequence: CASKGGGTSGANVLTF.